The clone carrying this TCR beta chain has just a few counts. In the source study's methods: Reference gene primer amplification gave estimated nucleated cell counts. TCRdb keeps only in-frame clones here, not all; method: immunoSEQ multiplex PCR. V and J calls and clone size follow that table, whereas D and trimming were derived from the DNA. The sample shows around 150,000 clones, about nine tenths of them seen only once. The record originates from a study of blood T cell repertoires in COVID-19. Study in general: Material from acute and convalescent COVID-19 was sourced from the United States, Italy and Spain. Sources were T cells, B-cell-depleted T cells, or PBMCs; the material itself was cDNA or gDNA.

The CDR3 consists of 13 residues. V was pared by 4 bases and J by 6 bases, with 10 bases between. CDR1 MDHEN and CDR2 SYDVKM come from the germline V gene. The receptor was isolated from a man aged 45-65 years with active COVID-19. The chain employs TRBV28 and TRBJ1-5, with D uncertain. The sequenced material came from peripheral blood. The CDR3 bases are TGTGCCAGCAGTTCGGGTTTCGGTCAGCCCCAGCATTTT. This encodes CASSSGFGQPQHF. Based on the CDR3 plus reference TRBV28 and TRBJ1-5, the full variable domain is DVKVTQSSRYLVKRTGEKVFLECVQDMDHENMFWYRQDPGLGLRLIYFSYDVKMKEKGDIPEGYSVSREKKERFSLILESASTNQTSMYLCASSSGFGQPQHFGDGTRLSIL.